The clone carrying this TCR beta chain occurred a few times. The sample belongs to a study of response to subunit inactivated influenza vaccine. TCRdb redid the calling of the RT-PCR reads with MiXCR, one entry per CDR3 protein. Among roughly 190,000 distinct CDR3 sequences, less than 15% were seen once, and the ten largest hold roughly 29%. Trimming shortened V by 3 bases and J by 3 bases, and 11 bases separated the two germline ends. In germline, CDR1 is LGHDT, CDR2 YNNKEL (reference sequence). The CDR3 covers 14 residues. These records were also assigned to another study, of T cells expressing NK-cell markers. From that second work: The TCR beta cDNA came from 5'RACE template switching with UMIs.

The specimen was CD8+ T cells sorted from PBMCs, collected about 12 days after vaccination. The sequence was obtained from a man in his forties or fifties who received an inactivated influenza vaccine. The rearrangement uses TRBV3-1 and TRBJ1-1; a possible D gene is TRBD1 (5 bases). The CDR3 DNA is TGTGCCAGCAGCCATTTGGCAGGGCACACTGAAGCTTTCTTT. Residues: CASSHLAGHTEAFF.